A selection of T cell receptor beta chains follows, all from one sample in a study of radiation and T cells in renal cell carcinoma. Assay: immunoSEQ multiplex PCR; the TCRdb copy retains only in-frame clones and omits some. The repertoire holds 100,000 to 150,000 clones, with about four fifths as singletons. Sequences were derived from blood, sampled from a patient whose treatment included radiotherapy and nephrectomy. All receptors derive from a man aged 45-60 years with renal cell carcinoma. CDR3s include the opening cysteine and the closing phenylalanine or tryptophan. D genes are given only for firm matches. The size entry is marked missing in some rows and otherwise reads once, few, many or a size class.

D gene	V gene	clone size	J gene	CDR3 DNA	CDR3 protein
TRBD1	TRBV7-9	once	TRBJ1-1	TGTGCCAGCAGCTTAGAACAGGGGATGACTGAAGCTTTCTTT	CASSLEQGMTEAFF
.	TRBV2	few	TRBJ2-7	TGTGCCAGCCAGACCCGGGACACAGCCTACGAGCAGTACTTC	CASQTRDTAYEQYF
TRBD2	TRBV13	.	TRBJ2-7	TGTGCCAGCAGCGCAGCCGGGACTAGCAACGCCTACGAGCAGTACTTC	CASSAAGTSNAYEQYF
.	TRBV28	.	TRBJ1-2	TGTGCCAGCAGTTTGGTGACCGACTATGGCTACACCTTC	CASSLVTDYGYTF
TRBD2	TRBV10-3	.	TRBJ2-7	TGTGCCATCAGTGGGACTAGCGGGGAGGGCGAGCAGTACTTC	CAISGTSGEGEQYF
TRBD1	TRBV10-1	.	TRBJ2-7	TGCGCCAGCAGCCGGGACAGGTTTTACGAGCAGTACTTC	CASSRDRFYEQYF
.	TRBV7-9	.	TRBJ2-1	TGTGCCAGCAGCCCCCTGTGGGGGGCAGCCTACAATGAGCAGTTCTTC	CASSPLWGAAYNEQFF
TRBD2	TRBV6-5	.	TRBJ2-3	TGTGCCAGCAGGGGCGGGGGGCTGGATACGCAGTATTTT	CASRGGGLDTQYF
TRBD2	TRBV2	.	TRBJ2-1	TGTGCCAACGATGCTCTGGCGGGAGGCTTGGGTGAGCAGTTCTTC	CANDALAGGLGEQFF
.	TRBV5-4	.	TRBJ2-3	TGTGCCAGCAGCCGACCGACAGGTGCGGCGGGAGATACGCAGTATTTT	CASSRPTGAAGDTQYF
TRBD1	TRBV7-2	few	TRBJ2-5	TGTGCCAGCAGCAGGACAGGGGATGAGACCCAGTACTTC	CASSRTGDETQYF
.	TRBV7-9	.	TRBJ2-1	TGTGCCAGCAGCTCACCTCTAGCTGGCCGCGACTCCTACAATGAGCAGTTCTTC	CASSSPLAGRDSYNEQFF
.	TRBV10-3	.	TRBJ1-2	TGTGCCATCAGTGAGTCAACAGGGAGGGAGAACTATGGCTACACCTTC	CAISESTGRENYGYTF
.	TRBV2	.	TRBJ1-6	TGTGCCAGCAGCGCAAATCCGGGGACCCCCCTCCACTTT	CASSANPGTPLHF